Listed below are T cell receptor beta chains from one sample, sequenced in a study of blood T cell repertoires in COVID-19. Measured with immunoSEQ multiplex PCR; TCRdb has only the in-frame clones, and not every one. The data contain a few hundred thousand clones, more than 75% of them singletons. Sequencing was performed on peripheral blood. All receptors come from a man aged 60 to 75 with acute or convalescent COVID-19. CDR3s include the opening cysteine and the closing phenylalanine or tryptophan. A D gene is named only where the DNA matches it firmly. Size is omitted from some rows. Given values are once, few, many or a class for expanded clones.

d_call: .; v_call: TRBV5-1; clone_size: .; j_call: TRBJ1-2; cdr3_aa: CASSLAGGSAGYGYTF; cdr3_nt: TGCGCCAGCAGCTTGGCCGGAGGCAGTGCTGGCTATGGCTACACCTTC
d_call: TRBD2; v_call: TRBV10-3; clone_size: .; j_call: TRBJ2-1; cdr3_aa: CAISAGPSGGSGEQFF; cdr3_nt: TGTGCCATCAGTGCCGGACCCAGCGGGGGGTCCGGTGAGCAGTTCTTC
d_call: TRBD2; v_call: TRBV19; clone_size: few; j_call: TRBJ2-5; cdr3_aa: CASSIFGTSAPQETQYF; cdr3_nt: TGTGCCAGTAGTATATTCGGGACTAGCGCCCCCCAAGAGACCCAGTACTTC
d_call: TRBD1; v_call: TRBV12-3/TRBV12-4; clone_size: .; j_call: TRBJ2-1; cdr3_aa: CASRKQGKKQFF; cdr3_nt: TGTGCCAGCAGAAAACAGGGGAAGAAGCAGTTCTTC
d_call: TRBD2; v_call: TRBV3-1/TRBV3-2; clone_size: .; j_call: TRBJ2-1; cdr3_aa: CASSQVAGTYNEQFF; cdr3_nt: TGTGCCAGCAGCCAAGTAGCGGGGACCTACAATGAGCAGTTCTTC
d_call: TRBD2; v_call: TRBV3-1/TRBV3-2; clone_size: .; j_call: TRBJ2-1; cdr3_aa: CASSQRGLAGGRNEQFF; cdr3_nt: TGTGCCAGCAGCCAAAGGGGACTAGCGGGGGGACGCAATGAGCAGTTCTTC
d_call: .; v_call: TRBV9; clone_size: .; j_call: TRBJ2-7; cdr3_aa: CASSRGDRTYEQYF; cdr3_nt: TGTGCCAGCAGCCGCGGGGACAGAACCTACGAGCAGTACTTC
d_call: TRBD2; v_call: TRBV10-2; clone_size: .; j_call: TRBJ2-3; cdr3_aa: CASSDLTLAGGVGGQYF; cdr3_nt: TGCGCCAGCAGTGACCTCACTCTCGCGGGGGGCGTAGGGGGGCAGTATTTT
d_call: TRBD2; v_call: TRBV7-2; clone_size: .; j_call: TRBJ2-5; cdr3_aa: CASSSTGGGKETQYF; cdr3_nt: TGTGCCAGCAGCTCTACCGGGGGGGGCAAAGAGACCCAGTACTTC
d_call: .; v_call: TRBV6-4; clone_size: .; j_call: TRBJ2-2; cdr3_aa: CASSSRVTNTGELFF; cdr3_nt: TGTGCCAGCAGTTCTCGGGTTACGAACACCGGGGAGCTGTTTTTT
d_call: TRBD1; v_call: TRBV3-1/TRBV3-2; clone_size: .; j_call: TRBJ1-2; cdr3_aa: CASSQTGGFGYTF; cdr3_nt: TGTGCCAGCAGCCAGACAGGGGGCTTTGGCTACACCTTC
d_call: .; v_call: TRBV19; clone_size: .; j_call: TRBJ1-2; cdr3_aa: CASKGEGIGGYTF; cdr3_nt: TGTGCCAGTAAAGGGGAGGGGATCGGTGGCTACACCTTC
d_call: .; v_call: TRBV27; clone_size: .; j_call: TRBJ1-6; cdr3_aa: CASSLRDSPLHF; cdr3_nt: TGTGCCAGCAGCCTTCGGGATTCACCCCTCCACTTT
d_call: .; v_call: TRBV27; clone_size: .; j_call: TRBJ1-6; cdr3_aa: CASSRTGRGSYNSPLHF; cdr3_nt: TGTGCCAGCAGCCGCACAGGGCGGGGGTCCTATAATTCACCCCTCCACTTT
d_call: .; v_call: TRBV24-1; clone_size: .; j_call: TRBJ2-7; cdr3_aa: CATSAGSYEQYF; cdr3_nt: TGTGCCACCAGTGCAGGTAGCTACGAGCAGTACTTC
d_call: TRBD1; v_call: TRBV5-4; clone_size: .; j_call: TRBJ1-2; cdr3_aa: CASSVPGQGNYGYTF; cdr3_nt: TGTGCCAGCAGCGTACCGGGACAGGGGAACTATGGCTACACCTTC
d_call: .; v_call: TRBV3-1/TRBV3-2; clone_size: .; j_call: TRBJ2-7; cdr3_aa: CASSPQGLPYEQYF; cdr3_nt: TGTGCCAGCAGCCCGCAGGGACTTCCCTACGAGCAGTACTTC
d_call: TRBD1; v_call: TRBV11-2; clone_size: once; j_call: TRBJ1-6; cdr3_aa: CASSLGGGGLSSPLHF; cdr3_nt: TGTGCCAGCAGCTTAGGAGGGGGCGGTTTGAGTTCACCCCTCCACTTT
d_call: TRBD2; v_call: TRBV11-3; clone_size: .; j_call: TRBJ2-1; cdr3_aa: CASSLWASGVDEQFF; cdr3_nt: TGTGCCAGCAGCCTATGGGCTAGCGGGGTGGATGAGCAGTTCTTC
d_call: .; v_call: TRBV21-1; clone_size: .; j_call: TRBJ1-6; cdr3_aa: CASSKVGQRSSSYNSPLHF; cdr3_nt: TGTGCCAGCAGCAAAGTGGGACAGCGGTCGAGCTCCTATAATTCACCCCTCCACTTT
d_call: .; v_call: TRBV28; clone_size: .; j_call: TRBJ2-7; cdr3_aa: CASSSPGPTYEQYF; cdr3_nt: TGTGCCAGCAGTTCCCCAGGCCCGACCTACGAGCAGTACTTC
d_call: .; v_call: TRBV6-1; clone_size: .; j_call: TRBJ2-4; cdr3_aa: CASSEARQEGLSKNIQYF; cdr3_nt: TGTGCCAGCAGTGAAGCGCGGCAGGAGGGTTTATCCAAAAACATTCAGTACTTC
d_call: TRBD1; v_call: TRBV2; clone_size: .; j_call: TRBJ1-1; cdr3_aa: CASRGTARGTEAFF; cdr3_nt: TGTGCCAGCAGGGGGACGGCCAGGGGGACTGAAGCTTTCTTT
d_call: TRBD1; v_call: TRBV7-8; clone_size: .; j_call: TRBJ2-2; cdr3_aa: CASSSGQGYTGELFF; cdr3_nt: TGTGCCAGCAGCTCCGGACAGGGCTACACCGGGGAGCTGTTTTTT
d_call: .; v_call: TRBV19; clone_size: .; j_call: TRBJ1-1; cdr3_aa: CASTDDIGSTEAFF; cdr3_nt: TGTGCCAGTACCGACGACATTGGGTCCACTGAAGCTTTCTTT
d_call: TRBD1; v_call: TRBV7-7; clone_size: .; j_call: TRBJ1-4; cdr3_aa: CASRLEDVPGQGNEKLFF; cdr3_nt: TGTGCCAGCAGGTTAGAGGACGTACCGGGACAGGGGAATGAAAAACTGTTTTTT
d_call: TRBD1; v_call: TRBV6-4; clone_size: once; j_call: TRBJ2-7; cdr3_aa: CASSTSTGVGEQYF; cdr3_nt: TGTGCCAGCAGTACCTCGACAGGGGTGGGCGAGCAGTACTTC
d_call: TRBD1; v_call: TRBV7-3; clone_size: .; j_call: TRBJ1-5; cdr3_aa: CASSPLPPDRPVRNQPQHF; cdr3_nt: TGTGCCAGCAGCCCCCTACCCCCGGACAGGCCTGTCCGCAATCAGCCCCAGCATTTT
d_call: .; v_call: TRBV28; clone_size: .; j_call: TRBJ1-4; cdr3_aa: CASSLGGANEKLFF; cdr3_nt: TGTGCCAGCAGTTTGGGGGGTGCTAATGAAAAACTGTTTTTT
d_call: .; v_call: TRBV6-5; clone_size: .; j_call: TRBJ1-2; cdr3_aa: CASSYSGGRPGYTF; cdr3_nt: TGTGCCAGCAGTTACTCTGGGGGCCGGCCTGGCTACACCTTC
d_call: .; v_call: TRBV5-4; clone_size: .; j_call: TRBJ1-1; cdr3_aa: CASKSGGAMNTEAFF; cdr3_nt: TGTGCCAGCAAGAGTGGGGGGGCGATGAACACTGAAGCTTTCTTT
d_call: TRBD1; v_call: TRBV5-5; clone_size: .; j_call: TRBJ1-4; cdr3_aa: CASSAPLDRDEKLFF; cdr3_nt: TGTGCCAGCAGCGCCCCCTTGGACAGGGATGAAAAACTGTTTTTT
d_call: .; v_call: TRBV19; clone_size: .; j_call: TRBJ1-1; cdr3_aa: CASSMWGTGWTEAFF; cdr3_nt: TGTGCCAGTAGTATGTGGGGCACAGGGTGGACTGAAGCTTTCTTT
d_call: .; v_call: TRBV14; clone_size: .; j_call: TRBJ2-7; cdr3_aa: CASSQKVRGAEEQYF; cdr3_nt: TGTGCCAGCAGCCAAAAGGTACGCGGGGCGGAAGAGCAGTACTTC
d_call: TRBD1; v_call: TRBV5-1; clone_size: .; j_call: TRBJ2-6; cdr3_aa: CASSLTFSDRGGILTF; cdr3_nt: TGCGCCAGCAGCTTGACCTTTTCGGACAGGGGGGGAATCCTGACTTTC
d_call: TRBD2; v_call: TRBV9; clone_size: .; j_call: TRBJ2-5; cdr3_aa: CASSVISSGGREETQYF; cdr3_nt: TGTGCCAGCAGCGTAATCTCTAGCGGGGGGAGGGAAGAGACCCAGTACTTC
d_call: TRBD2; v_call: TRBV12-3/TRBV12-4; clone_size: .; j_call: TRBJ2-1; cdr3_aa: CATPGLVSNGQFF; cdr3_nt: TGTGCCACCCCGGGACTAGTCTCCAATGGGCAGTTCTTC
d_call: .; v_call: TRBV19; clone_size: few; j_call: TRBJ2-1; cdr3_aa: CASSNARVRGNEQFF; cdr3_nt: TGTGCCAGTAGTAACGCTCGGGTGAGGGGGAATGAGCAGTTCTTC
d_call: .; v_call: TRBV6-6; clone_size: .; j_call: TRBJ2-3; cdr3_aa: CASSERTTDTQYF; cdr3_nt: TGTGCCAGCTCGGAGCGGACCACAGATACGCAGTATTTT
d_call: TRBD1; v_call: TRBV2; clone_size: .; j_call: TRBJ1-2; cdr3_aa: CASSPGTVGHGYTF; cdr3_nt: TGTGCCAGCAGCCCCGGGACAGTTGGCCATGGCTACACCTTC
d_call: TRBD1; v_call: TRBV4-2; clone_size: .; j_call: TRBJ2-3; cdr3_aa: CASSQEPPGTGNTDTQYF; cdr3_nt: TGTGCCAGCAGCCAAGAGCCACCCGGGACAGGGAACACAGATACGCAGTATTTT
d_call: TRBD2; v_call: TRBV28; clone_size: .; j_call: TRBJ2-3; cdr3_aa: CASSPTAGAGGGAIDTQYF; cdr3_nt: TGTGCCAGCAGTCCCACTGCGGGCGCCGGCGGGGGGGCCATAGATACGCAGTATTTT
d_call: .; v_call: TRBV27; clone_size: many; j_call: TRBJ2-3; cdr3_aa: CASSLSAGTDTQYF; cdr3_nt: TGTGCCAGCAGTTTATCGGCCGGCACAGATACGCAGTATTTT
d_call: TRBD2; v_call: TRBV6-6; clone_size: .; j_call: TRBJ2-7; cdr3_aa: CASSYGTNYEQYF; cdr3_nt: TGTGCCAGCAGTTACGGGACTAACTACGAGCAGTACTTC
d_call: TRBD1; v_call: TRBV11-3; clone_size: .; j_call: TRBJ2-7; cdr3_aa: CASSLGGWDRGRLATYEQYF; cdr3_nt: TGTGCCAGCAGCTTAGGGGGGTGGGACAGGGGGCGTCTAGCCACCTACGAGCAGTACTTC
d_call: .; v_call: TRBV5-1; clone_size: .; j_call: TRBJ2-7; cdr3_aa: CASSSRQAAYEQYF; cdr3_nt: TGCGCCAGCAGCTCTAGACAGGCGGCCTACGAGCAGTACTTC
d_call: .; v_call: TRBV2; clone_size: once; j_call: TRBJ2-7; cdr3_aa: CASSLGRPPGYLYEQYF; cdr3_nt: TGTGCCAGCAGCCTGGGGCGACCTCCAGGGTATCTGTACGAGCAGTACTTC
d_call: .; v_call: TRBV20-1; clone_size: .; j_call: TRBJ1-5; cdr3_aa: CSASSLGGFGQPQHF; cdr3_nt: TGCAGTGCTAGTTCCTTGGGGGGATTCGGTCAGCCCCAGCATTTT
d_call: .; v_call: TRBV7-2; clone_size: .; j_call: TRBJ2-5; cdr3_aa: CASSLWEMAETQYF; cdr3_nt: TGTGCCAGCAGCTTATGGGAGATGGCGGAGACCCAGTACTTC